This entry concerns a single T cell receptor beta chain. The target antigen is unknown. Patients included in sequencing had previously demonstrated CD8+CD57+ cell expansion by flow cytometry. The V gene's germline CDR1 is LNHNV and CDR2 YYDKDF (reference sequence). V dropped 3 bases and J dropped 4 bases, with 9 bases sitting between them. This CDR3 has 13 amino acids. The data originate from a study of CD8+CD57+ T cells in acquired aplastic anemia. Study-level results: Sharing between patients and controls was observed for about 27 CD8+ CDR3 sequences.

Genomic DNA, the template, was used for profiling of the TCR beta VDJ and CDR3. One entry per CDR3 protein results from TCRdb running MiXCR on the reads. The sample yields roughly 160,000 distinct CDR3 sequences, about two thirds seen once. Source material: sorted CD4+, CD8+, or CD8+CD57+ T cells (not recorded which) from PBMCs. This clonotype was obtained from a human donor with aplastic anemia. V usage is TRBV15 and J usage is TRBJ2-5; D is perhaps TRBD1 (5 bases). Here the CDR3 DNA reads TGTGCCACCAGCAGGCGCAGGGCAGAGACCCAGTACTTC. It specifies CATSRRRAETQYF.